Each of the 10 T cell receptor beta chains below was sequenced from the same sample in a study of blood T cell repertoires in COVID-19. Sequencing used immunoSEQ multiplex PCR; TCRdb keeps in-frame clones, though not all of them. This sample carries 170,000 or so clones, over 80% of them seen once, and the ten largest clones take less than 3.5%. Sequencing was performed on peripheral blood. These receptors were collected from a woman aged 55-69 years with acute or convalescent COVID-19.

The rearrangement links TRBV6-2 or TRBV6-3 to TRBJ1-1, with D maybe TRBD1 (6 bases). The V gene lost 5 bases and the J gene lost 0 bases, with 13 bases spanning the gap. Per the germline V gene, CDR1 is MNHEY and CDR2 is SVGEGT. The CDR3 is 15 residues long. In DNA form, the CDR3 reads TGTGCCAGCAGTAAATACAGGGATATGAACACTGAAGCTTTCTTT. This codes for CASSKYRDMNTEAFF.

A single count supports this clone. The rearrangement uses TRBV11-1 and TRBJ2-1; no definite D call. V lost 1 base and J lost 5, with 3 bases in between. CDR3 length equals 12 residues. Germline V lookup: CDR1 SGHAT, CDR2 FQDESV (reference sequence). CDR3 protein: CASSLVNNEQFF. Written as DNA, the CDR3 is TGTGCCAGCAGCTTAGTCAACAATGAGCAGTTCTTC.

The chain carries TRBV7-9 and TRBJ1-5; TRBD1 is a possible D gene (6 bases). Per the germline V gene, CDR1 is SEHNR and CDR2 is FQNEAQ (reference sequence). The CDR3 consists of 14 residues. With 6 bases removed from V and 3 bases from J, the gap between germline ends came to 12 bases. In DNA, the CDR3 is TGTGCCAGCAGTTCTACAGGGTTCAATCAGCCCCAGCATTTT. As protein: CASSSTGFNQPQHF.

This chain uses TRBV5-1 with TRBJ1-2, with TRBD1 as a possible D gene (6 bases). This CDR3 has 14 residues. The germline gives CDR1 SGHRS, CDR2 YFSETQ. The V end lost 4 bases, the J end lost 2 bases, and 12 bases lay between the germline ends. Here the CDR3 DNA reads TGCGCCAGCAGCCCGGGGGGCCGGAACTATGGCTACACCTTC. It yields the protein CASSPGGRNYGYTF.

The J gene is TRBJ2-1, the V gene TRBV9; 7 bases match TRBD1. J was trimmed by 4 bases and V by 0 bases; bases with no gene match: 4. CDR3 length equals 15 residues. Germline CDR1 and CDR2: SGDLS and YYNGEE. The CDR3 is CASSVDGQEYNEQFF. Written as DNA, the CDR3 is TGTGCCAGCAGCGTAGATGGACAGGAGTACAATGAGCAGTTCTTC.

This rearrangement joins TRBV6-5 to TRBJ2-1; D possibly corresponds to TRBD2 (6 bases). This CDR3 is 11 amino acids long. V dropped 8 bases and J dropped 4 bases, with 6 bases sitting between them. CDR1 and CDR2 from the germline V gene are MNHEY and SVGAGI. CDR3 in amino acids: CASGGYNEQFF. CDR3 bases: TGTGCCAGCGGGGGGTACAATGAGCAGTTCTTC.

The genes are TRBV7-2 and TRBJ2-7; 12 positions agree with TRBD1. The ends lost 3 bases at V and 7 bases at J; junction bases unmatched: 13. The CDR3 covers 17 residues. Germline lookup yields CDR1 SGHTA and CDR2 FQGNSA. The chain's CDR3 is CASSFRSPGQGAREQYF. The CDR3, as DNA: TGTGCCAGCAGCTTTAGGTCCCCGGGACAGGGGGCGCGAGAGCAGTACTTC.

The chain couples TRBV4-2 to TRBJ2-7; D is uncertain. Germline V gene lookup returns CDR1 LGHNA and CDR2 YNFKEQ. The CDR3 runs to 13 residues. V lost 2 bases and J lost 0, with 5 bases in between. In DNA form, the CDR3 reads TGTGCCAGCAGCCAACCTAGCTCCTACGAGCAGTACTTC. It is translated as CASSQPSSYEQYF.

The chain couples TRBV4-3 to TRBJ2-2, with TRBD1 identical over 7 bases. The germline V gene has CDR1 LGHNA and CDR2 YSLEER. V shed 6 bases, J shed 4 bases, and the junction held 5 bases outside the gene matches. The CDR3 is 14 residues long. CDR3 in amino acids: CASRRDRATGELFF. CDR3 sequence (DNA): TGCGCCAGCAGACGCGACAGGGCCACCGGGGAGCTGTTTTTT.

About this clone itself: The junction does not match germline at one end; this may be a read error. The rearrangement joins TRBV6-5 to TRBJ2-1; 7 nucleotides match TRBD1. CDR1 MNHEY and CDR2 SVGAGI come from the germline V gene. The CDR3 is made up of 12 amino acids. This CDR3 reads CAGRDRHNEQFF. In DNA, the CDR3 is TGTGCCGGCAGGGACAGACACAATGAGCAGTTCTTC.